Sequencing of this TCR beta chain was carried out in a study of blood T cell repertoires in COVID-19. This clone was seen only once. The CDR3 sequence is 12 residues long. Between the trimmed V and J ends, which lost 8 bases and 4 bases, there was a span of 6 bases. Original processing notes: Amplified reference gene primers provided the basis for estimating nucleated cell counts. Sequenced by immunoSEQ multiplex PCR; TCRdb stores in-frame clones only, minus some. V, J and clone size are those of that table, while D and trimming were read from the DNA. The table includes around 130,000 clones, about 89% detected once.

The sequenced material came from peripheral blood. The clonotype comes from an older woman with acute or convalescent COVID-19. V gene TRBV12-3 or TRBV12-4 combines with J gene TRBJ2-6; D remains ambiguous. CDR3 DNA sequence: TGTGCCAGCTCTCTGGGGGCCAACGTCCTGACTTTC. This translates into CASSLGANVLTF.